Included here is one T cell receptor beta chain sequence, with context. Antigen: not known. This specimen belongs to a study of T-cell reconstitution after alpha-beta-depleted transplantation in children. Study-wide points: There were some patients whose high TCRbeta diversity at day 60 came from surviving recipient T cells and thymic progenitors. There were reportedly several hundred expanded graft clones from which alpha-beta T cells came about two months after transplant. T-cell numbers and diversity one year post-transplant derived largely from freshly generated T cells.

The authors prepared the TCRbeta library with unique molecular identifiers. Via MiXCR, TCRdb re-called the PCR reads, giving one row per CDR3 protein. The sample includes 200,000 to 250,000 distinct CDR3 sequences, around 25% of them seen just once. The receptor comes from a female patient aged 2-9 years who had a stem cell transplant for congenital amegakaryocytic thrombocytopenia, so the T cells may come from the graft donor. The sample consisted of PBMCs, mostly from graft donor cells, taken 360 days after TCRalphabeta/CD19-depleted stem cell transplant.

The DNA for the CDR3 is TGTGCCAGCAGCGGGAGGAGGGCTGGAAACACCATATATTTT. It encodes CASSGRRAGNTIYF. The rearrangement links TRBV9 to TRBJ1-3; D is undetermined. CDR1 is SGDLS and CDR2 is YYNGEE in the germline V gene. The CDR3 sequence is 14 residues long. V was clipped by 3 bases and J by 2 bases, with 9 bases between them.